This T cell receptor beta chain originates from a study of shared clonotypes between healthy human individuals. Concerning this clone: Its cognate antigen is unknown.

The CDR3 totals 16 residues. V gave up 3 bases and J gave up 1 base, with 12 bases separating them. Germline V lookup: CDR1 KGHSH, CDR2 LQKENI. Execution of the assay was at deep level. Genomic DNA from each subset was divided evenly over several immunoSEQ plates. The method was immunoSEQ multiplex PCR; TCRdb's version includes in-frame clones alone and lacks a portion of them. The table includes around 510,000 clones, about 96% detected once. Study-wide results and caveats: Compared with clonotypes that all four donors shared, non-shared clonotypes had lower generation probabilities. What rarefaction showed was incomplete sorted-subset sequencing despite large depth.

This TCR came from a woman between 25 and 40 years old in good health. Sample: naive CD4+ T cells sorted from blood. Described subset: CD45RA+ positively selected. This chain uses TRBV18 with TRBJ2-2; D gene uncertain. CDR3 in amino acids: CASSPRMPGNTGELFF. The CDR3 nucleotides read TGTGCCAGCTCACCCCGAATGCCGGGGAACACCGGGGAGCTGTTTTTT.